Here is one TCR beta chain with its context. The antigen is unknown. These data originate in a study of T cell responses to AZD1222 COVID-19 vaccine. Study outcomes and limitations: Following two doses of AZD1222, Spike-specific TCR breadth and depth rose. Baseline serostatus was positive in only a handful of AZD1222 recipients. In all cases, repertoires were sampled only after the peak T cell response.

Sequencing used immunoSEQ multiplex PCR; TCRdb keeps in-frame clones, though not all of them. The repertoire has roughly 150,000 clones, about nine tenths of them found once; the top ten carry over 1.5%. CDR1 is LGHDT and CDR2 is YNNKEL in the germline V gene (reference sequence). V lost 0 bases and J lost 2; bases outside the gene matches: 4. CDR3 length equals 16 residues. The sequenced sample was peripheral blood, obtained on day 0 of AZD1222 vaccination. The receptor was isolated from an adult in good health. The genes are TRBV3-1 (or the pseudogene TRBV3-2) and TRBJ2-3, with 8 bases lining up with TRBD2. The CDR3 DNA follows: TGTGCCAGCAGCCAAGAGCGGGGGGTGGCCACAGATACGCAGTATTTT. It is translated as CASSQERGVATDTQYF.